This T cell receptor beta chain originates from a study of blood T cell repertoires in COVID-19. For the study at large: PBMCs, B-cell-depleted T cells, or T cells provided the cDNA or gDNA that made up the material.

In terms of age and location, participants ranged from roughly 18 to 95 years and lived in fewer than 30 US areas. In the original processing: The authors estimated nucleated cell counts from reference gene primer amplification. Clones were sequenced by immunoSEQ multiplex PCR, and TCRdb holds only the in-frame ones, with some missing. The V and J calls and the clone size are those of that table, but D and trimming were determined from the DNA. The data contain approximately 210,000 clones, about 85% of them singletons. CDR3 size: 15 residues. Trimming shortened V by 6 bases and J by 6 bases, and 17 bases separated the two germline ends. CDR1 and CDR2 from the germline V gene are SGHAT and FQNNGV.

Sequencing was carried out using PBMCs or T cells enriched from blood (not recorded which). V usage is TRBV11-2 and J usage is TRBJ2-2; D is perhaps TRBD1 (6 bases). This sequence was found in a woman in her 30s who had recovered from COVID-19. The CDR3 loop reads CASRYEQGFSGELFF. Here the CDR3 DNA reads TGTGCCAGCAGATATGAACAGGGTTTCTCCGGGGAGCTGTTTTTT.